The 10 T cell receptor beta chains below all came from one sample that was sequenced in a study of technical replicates of blood from a handful of donors. TCRdb keeps only in-frame clones here, not all; method: immunoSEQ multiplex PCR. Found here are tens of thousands of clones, 90% to 95% of them singletons; the top ten hold around 0.27%. Sequencing used T cells isolated from PBMCs. All receptors come from a human donor in good health.

The chain is built from TRBV2 and TRBJ2-1; TRBD2 matches at 12 bases. The CDR3 has 16 amino acids. The germline V gene has CDR1 SNHLY and CDR2 FYNNEI. The V and J ends lost 6 bases and 5 bases, in that order; junction bases with no gene match: 8. CDR3 nucleotides: TGTGCCAGCAGCAGACTAGCGGGAGTTTGGGACAATGAGCAGTTCTTC. It codes for CASSRLAGVWDNEQFF.

The chain recombines TRBV6-6 with TRBJ2-5; no reliable D call. The V gene's germline CDR1 is MNHNY and CDR2 SVGAGI (reference sequence). CDR3 length: 12 residues. V was trimmed by 4 bases and J by 5 bases, leaving 8 bases between them. CDR3 sequence: CASSSQAETQYF. Written as DNA, the CDR3 is TGTGCCAGCAGTTCCCAGGCTGAGACCCAGTACTTC.

CDR3 residues: CASSIAVTGGTEAFF. The CDR3, as DNA: TGTGCCAGTAGTATAGCGGTGACAGGGGGTACTGAAGCTTTCTTT. The V and J genes are TRBV19 and TRBJ1-1, with 9 bases identical to TRBD1. The CDR3 length is 15 residues. Germline V gene sequence: CDR1 LNHDA, CDR2 SQIVND (reference sequence). Germline trimming cut 1 base from V and 5 bases from J; bases unmatched to any gene: 5.

V and J are TRBV29-1 and TRBJ1-1; TRBD1 matches 9 bases. The CDR3 spans 13 residues. With V trimmed by 5 bases and J by 1 base, 2 bases remained unmatched. CDR1 SQVTM and CDR2 ANQGSEA come from the germline V gene. The CDR3 reads CSVQGQGNTEAFF. DNA of the CDR3: TGCAGCGTTCAGGGACAGGGGAACACTGAAGCTTTCTTT.

The chain carries TRBV5-1 and TRBJ1-1, with unresolved D. V lost 0 bases and J lost 4, with 10 bases in between. CDR3 length equals 14 residues. CDR1 SGHRS and CDR2 YFSETQ come from the germline V gene. Here the CDR3 reads CASSLEYMATEAFF. The CDR3, as DNA: TGCGCCAGCAGCTTGGAGTATATGGCCACTGAAGCTTTCTTT.

This rearrangement joins TRBV15 to TRBJ2-7; the match to TRBD2 covers 10 bases. Germline V gene data show CDR1 as LNHNV and CDR2 as YYDKDF (reference sequence). V lost 0 bases and J lost 4; bases outside the gene matches: 3. The CDR3 is 15 residues long. Written as DNA, the CDR3 is TGTGCCACCAGCAGAGAGGCTAGCGGGAGTTACGAGCAGTACTTC. As protein: CATSREASGSYEQYF.

The chain has TRBV11-1 and TRBJ1-6, with 7 bases matching TRBD1. This CDR3 region has 16 residues. Looked up from germline, CDR1 is SGHAT and CDR2 is FQDESV (reference sequence). The V and J ends lost 4 bases and 4 bases, in that order; junction bases with no gene match: 7. The CDR3 bases are TGTGCCAGCAGCTCCAGGGGGTCCGATTATAATTCACCCCTCCACTTT. Translation: CASSSRGSDYNSPLHF.

The CDR3 nucleotides read TGTGCCAGCAGTCGGGGGACCGGGGAGCTGTTTTTT. This gives the protein CASSRGTGELFF. The chain uses TRBV6-6 and TRBJ2-2, with D possibly TRBD2 on 6 matching bases. Trimming pared 5 bases from V and 5 bases from J, leaving 6 bases between. CDR1 and CDR2 from the germline V gene are MNHNY and SVGAGI (reference sequence). The CDR3 runs to 12 residues.

The rearrangement links TRBV5-1 to TRBJ2-5, with 9 bases lining up with TRBD2. The CDR3 has 16 amino acids. The J segment lost 2 bases and the V segment lost 2 bases, leaving 7 bases of the junction unmatched. Germline CDR1 SGHRS, CDR2 YFSETQ. CDR3 nucleotide sequence: TGCGCCAGCAGCTTACGACTAGCGGTGAATCAAGAGACCCAGTACTTC. It encodes CASSLRLAVNQETQYF.

This clone was detected only once. V gene TRBV19 combines with J gene TRBJ1-3; D is possibly TRBD1 (6 bases). Germline V gives CDR1 LNHDA, CDR2 SQIVND (reference sequence). The ends were cut back, 3 bases at V and 2 bases at J, with 8 bases in the middle. CDR3 length equals 14 residues. The CDR3 here is CASSMDSTGNTIYF. The CDR3 nucleotides read TGTGCCAGTAGTATGGACAGTACTGGAAACACCATATATTTT.